The 21 T cell receptor beta chains below all came from one sample that was sequenced in a study of T cell responses to AZD1222 COVID-19 vaccine. Data came from immunoSEQ multiplex PCR; TCRdb stores just in-frame clones and leaves some out. This sample yields about 180,000 clones, of which almost 90% are seen a single time; around 0.5% belongs to the top ten. The sequencing used peripheral blood, collected on day 0 of AZD1222 vaccination. The receptor set was obtained from an adult in good health.

This chain joins TRBV7-9 and TRBJ1-3; D remains unclear. Trimming took 1 base from V and 7 from J, leaving 11 bases between them. This CDR3 has 14 amino acids. From germline, CDR1 is SEHNR and CDR2 FQNEAQ (reference sequence). The DNA for the CDR3 is TGTGCCAGCAGCTTAGGGGCAGGTCGGAACACCATATATTTT. This codes for CASSLGAGRNTIYF.

The CDR3 DNA sequence: TGTGCCAGCAGCTCTGACAGGGGGCTCGGCTACACCTTC. Translated: CASSSDRGLGYTF. V usage is TRBV5-8 and J usage is TRBJ1-2; 10 bases match TRBD1. CDR1 and CDR2 (germline): SGHTS, YDEGEE. This CDR3 has 13 residues. Trimming cost V 3 bases and J 8 bases; bases outside gene matches: 4.

The chain carries TRBV13 and TRBJ2-7, with D possibly TRBD1 on 6 matching bases. CDR1 and CDR2 (germline): PRHDT, FYEKMQ (reference sequence). V was clipped by 0 bases and J by 7 bases, with 7 bases between them. The length of the CDR3 is 12 residues. CDR3: CASSLGGQEQYF. Here the CDR3 DNA reads TGTGCCAGCAGCTTAGGAGGACAGGAGCAGTACTTC.

The chain couples TRBV24-1 to TRBJ2-1, with 9 bases lining up with TRBD1. This CDR3 has 16 amino acids. Germline-derived CDR1 and CDR2 are KGHDR and SFDVKD. V shed 3 bases and J 4 bases; nucleotides not matched to a gene: 6. CDR3 sequence (DNA): TGTGCCACCAGTGATCTAACAGGGGGCAGTTACAATGAGCAGTTCTTC. This gives the protein CATSDLTGGSYNEQFF.

In this sample, this clone turned up a few times. CDR3 residues: CASSQDSGYGYTF. CDR3 nucleotides: TGCGCCAGCAGCCAAGATTCGGGGTATGGCTACACCTTC. The chain couples TRBV4-3 to TRBJ1-2; D not resolved. The CDR3 consists of 13 residues. Per the germline V gene, CDR1 is LGHNA and CDR2 is YSLEER. Trimming removed 0 bases at V and 5 bases at J, with 7 bases between.

The J gene is TRBJ2-2, the V gene TRBV5-8; TRBD1 agrees at 7 bases. This CDR3 contains 17 residues. Germline V lookup: CDR1 SGHTS, CDR2 YDEGEE. Trimming removed 4 bases from V and 2 bases from J; junction bases left unmatched: 11. CDR3 residues: CASSPYGTVGNTGELFF. The DNA for the CDR3 is TGTGCCAGCAGCCCGTATGGGACAGTGGGAAACACCGGGGAGCTGTTTTTT.

The chain combines TRBV28 with TRBJ2-4; a weak D match, TRBD1 (5 bases). V lost 4 bases and J lost 0, with 10 bases in between. The CDR3 runs 15 residues. Germline CDR1 MDHEN, CDR2 SYDVKM. The DNA of the CDR3 is TGTGCCAGCAGTTCCACAGGTTTAGCCAAAAACATTCAGTACTTC. Translated: CASSSTGLAKNIQYF.

The rearrangement links TRBV2 to TRBJ1-5; weak D call: TRBD1 (6 bases). Germline V gene sequence: CDR1 SNHLY, CDR2 FYNNEI. Trimming removed 8 bases at V and 4 bases at J, with 12 bases between. This CDR3 is built from 13 residues. The chain's CDR3 is CASGGGSNQPQHF. CDR3 nucleotides: TGTGCCAGCGGGGGCGGATCGAATCAGCCCCAGCATTTT. The whole variable domain, filled in from reference TRBV2 and TRBJ1-5, reads EPEVTQTPSHQVTQMGQEVILRCVPISNHLYFYWYRQILGQKVEFLVSFYNNEISEKSEIFDDQFSVERPDGSNFTLKIRSTKLEDSAMYFCASGGGSNQPQHFGDGTRLSIL.

The chain links TRBV4-2 to TRBJ2-1; 7 bases agree with TRBD2. The germline CDR1 and CDR2 sequences are LGHNA and YNFKEQ. Trimming cost V 0 bases and J 5 bases; bases outside gene matches: 4. This CDR3 has 15 amino acids. The CDR3 DNA reads TGTGCCAGCAGCCAAGATGAAGCGGGGCACAATGAGCAGTTCTTC. Amino acids: CASSQDEAGHNEQFF.

V usage is TRBV10-1 and J usage is TRBJ1-4; 12 nucleotides align to TRBD1. This CDR3 spans 16 amino acids. Looked up from germline, CDR1 is WNHNN and CDR2 is SYGVQD (reference sequence). J lost 2 bases, V lost 6 bases, and 4 bases had no gene match. The DNA for the CDR3 is TGCGCCAGCAGCGGGACAGGGGGCGCGACTAATGAAAAACTGTTTTTT. This gives the protein CASSGTGGATNEKLFF.

V and J are TRBV7-3 and TRBJ2-1; 10 bases map to TRBD2. In germline, CDR1 is SGHTA, CDR2 FQGTGA. The junction had 5 bases not matched to a gene; V was cut back by 5 bases and J by 4 bases. CDR3 length: 15 residues. The CDR3 DNA reads TGTGCCAGCAGCCCCAGCGGGAGGGGTTACAATGAGCAGTTCTTC. Translating it yields CASSPSGRGYNEQFF.

The rearrangement uses TRBV4-2 and TRBJ2-4, with D unclear. The germline CDR1 and CDR2 sequences are LGHNA and YNFKEQ. The CDR3 sequence is 14 residues long. Between the trimmed V and J ends, which lost 3 bases and 7 bases, there was a span of 13 bases. CDR3: CASSQAVMGNIQYF. The DNA for the CDR3 is TGTGCCAGCAGCCAGGCAGTGATGGGGAACATTCAGTACTTC.

This chain uses TRBV10-3 with TRBJ1-5; 9 bases align to TRBD1. Unmatched junction bases numbered 5, after V lost 4 bases and J lost 4 bases. The germline CDR1 and CDR2 sequences are ENHRY and SYGVKD. The CDR3 consists of 15 residues. Written as DNA, the CDR3 is TGTGCCATCAGTGGGTCGGACAGGGGAAATCAGCCCCAGCATTTT. Protein sequence: CAISGSDRGNQPQHF.

CDR3 region: CASSLTLRDTGELFF. CDR3 nucleotides: TGTGCCAGCAGCCTGACCTTAAGGGACACCGGGGAGCTGTTTTTT. The rearrangement links TRBV11-1 to TRBJ2-2, with D hard to call. Germline loops: CDR1 SGHAT, CDR2 FQDESV (reference sequence). This CDR3 is built from 15 residues. V gave up 5 bases and J gave up 3 bases, with 13 bases separating them.

The chain carries TRBV9 and TRBJ2-2; no clear D gene. Germline assignment: CDR1 SGDLS and CDR2 YYNGEE. The CDR3 runs 12 residues. With 0 bases removed from V and 6 bases from J, the gap between germline ends came to 3 bases. The CDR3 DNA reads as TGTGCCAGCAGCGTAGTGGCCGGGGAGCTGTTTTTT. It yields the protein CASSVVAGELFF.

V and J are TRBV28 and TRBJ1-6; D gene ambiguous. V lost 9 bases and J 7 bases, leaving 13 bases between the germline ends. CDR1 MDHEN and CDR2 SYDVKM come from the germline V gene. This CDR3 has 13 residues. The CDR3 nucleotides read TGTGCCAGTCTAAGACGGCAGAATTCACCCCTCCACTTT. It encodes CASLRRQNSPLHF.

The J gene is TRBJ1-2, the V gene TRBV2, with no clear D. Germline CDR1 and CDR2: SNHLY and FYNNEI. V lost 4 bases, J lost 4 bases, and 16 bases lay in between. The CDR3 sequence is 15 residues long. In nucleotides, the CDR3 is TGTGCCAGCAGTGTTTCCAGCGCCCTTATCTATGGCTACACCTTC. It translates to CASSVSSALIYGYTF.

The chain combines TRBV1 with TRBJ2-7; TRBD2, the table's D call, lacks a check against the DNA. TRBV1 is listed as a pseudogene. This CDR3 spans 17 amino acids. The CDR3 region is CTSSQGIPSLPLHEQYF. In DNA form, the CDR3 reads TGCACCAGCAGCCAAGGAATCCCGAGCCTTCCGCTCCACGAGCAGTACTTC.

V and J are TRBV28 and TRBJ1-1; D unresolved. The CDR3 consists of 11 residues. The germline CDR1 and CDR2 sequences are MDHEN and SYDVKM. The V and J ends lost 7 bases and 5 bases respectively, with 8 bases between them. The CDR3 loop reads CASMEGTEAFF. For the CDR3, the DNA is TGTGCCAGCATGGAGGGAACTGAAGCTTTCTTT.

The genes are TRBV3-1 (or the pseudogene TRBV3-2) and TRBJ2-7; no firm D call. The CDR3 spans 12 residues. V gave up 4 bases and J gave up 6 bases, with 10 bases separating them. Germline loops: CDR1 LGHDT, CDR2 YNNKEL (reference sequence). The CDR3 spells CASSLAVAEQYF. CDR3 coding DNA: TGTGCCAGCAGCCTGGCCGTGGCCGAGCAGTACTTC.

The rearrangement links TRBV7-9 to TRBJ1-5, with D tentatively TRBD1 (5 bases). Trimming left V 5 bases short and J 5 bases short, with 10 bases between. This CDR3 comprises 13 residues. Germline V gene lookup returns CDR1 SEHNR and CDR2 FQNEAQ (reference sequence). The DNA of the CDR3 is TGTGCCAGCAGCGCAGAGGGACATCAGCCCCAGCATTTT. This codes for CASSAEGHQPQHF. Variable domain in full (rest from reference TRBV7-9 and TRBJ1-5): DTGVSQNPRHKITKRGQNVTFRCDPISEHNRLYWYRQTLGQGPEFLTYFQNEAQLEKSRLLSDRFSAERPKGSFSTLEIQRTEQGDSAMYLCASSAEGHQPQHFGDGTRLSIL.